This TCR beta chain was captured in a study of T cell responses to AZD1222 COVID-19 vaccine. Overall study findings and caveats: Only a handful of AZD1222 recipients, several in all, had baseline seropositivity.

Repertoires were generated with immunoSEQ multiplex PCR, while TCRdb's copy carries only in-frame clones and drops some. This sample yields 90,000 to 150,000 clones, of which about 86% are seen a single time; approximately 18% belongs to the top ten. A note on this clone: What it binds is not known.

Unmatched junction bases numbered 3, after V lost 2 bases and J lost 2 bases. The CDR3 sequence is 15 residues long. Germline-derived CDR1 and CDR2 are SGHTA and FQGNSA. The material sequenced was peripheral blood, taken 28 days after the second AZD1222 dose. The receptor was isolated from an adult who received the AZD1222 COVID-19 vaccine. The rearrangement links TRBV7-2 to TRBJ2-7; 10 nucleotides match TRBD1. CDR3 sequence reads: CASSLLGTGAYEQYF. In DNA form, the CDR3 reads TGTGCCAGCAGCTTACTAGGGACAGGGGCCTACGAGCAGTACTTC.